The 14 T cell receptor beta chains below all came from one sample that was sequenced in a study of cytomegalovirus exposure and HLA in healthy donors. The primer mix had 60 Vbeta and 13 Jbeta primers. Libraries were prepared by immunoSEQ multiplex PCR; TCRdb keeps only in-frame clonotypes and omits some of them. The sample holds about 200,000 clones; about 85% are singletons and the top ten take around 1.6%. Sequencing was carried out using PBMCs. The receptors were gathered from a woman aged 50 to 65 in good health and CMV-seronegative.

The chain carries TRBV4-3 and TRBJ2-5; maybe TRBD1 (6 bases). Trimming shortened V by 0 bases and J by 7 bases, and 15 bases separated the two germline ends. This CDR3 has 15 amino acids. Germline V gene sequence: CDR1 LGHNA, CDR2 YSLEER. DNA of the CDR3: TGCGCCAGCAGCCAAGACTCCGGACAGTCGATGACCCAGTACTTC. This sequence encodes CASSQDSGQSMTQYF.

V gene TRBV7-9 combines with J gene TRBJ2-2; TRBD2 matches at 9 bases. The trim removed 5 bases at V and 7 bases at J, leaving 11 bases unmatched. CDR3 length: 16 amino acids. Germline lookup yields CDR1 SEHNR and CDR2 FQNEAQ (reference sequence). The CDR3 protein is CASSPAGTSIDGELFF. CDR3 nucleotide sequence: TGTGCCAGCAGCCCGGCCGGGACTAGCATCGACGGGGAGCTGTTTTTT.

This chain uses TRBV4-1 with TRBJ2-5; a weak D match, TRBD1 (6 bases). The ends were cut back, 2 bases at V and 5 bases at J, with 15 bases in the middle. The CDR3 contains 15 residues. CDR1 is MGHRA, CDR2 YSYEKL, per germline. The DNA of the CDR3 is TGCGCCAGCAGCCAACCAAACAGGGAGTTGGAGACCCAGTACTTC. It encodes CASSQPNRELETQYF.

The V call is TRBV4-2, the J call TRBJ1-2; 7 nucleotides agree with TRBD1. Germline-derived CDR1 and CDR2 are LGHNA and YNFKEQ. The CDR3 sequence is 15 residues long. V dropped 1 base and J dropped 2; count of bases not matched to a gene: 4. The CDR3 DNA reads as TGTGCCAGCAGCCAAGGACAGGGTAGGAACTATGGCTACACCTTC. This gives the protein CASSQGQGRNYGYTF.

Notes on this clone: The sample carries other DNA sequences with the same CDR3. The J gene is TRBJ1-5, the V gene TRBV5-1, with 8 bases fitting TRBD1. The CDR3 has 14 amino acids. Germline V gene data show CDR1 as SGHRS and CDR2 as YFSETQ. Losses at the gene ends were 2 bases for V and 7 bases for J; bases not matched to a gene: 5. CDR3 DNA sequence: TGCGCCAGCAGCTTACAGGGGGGAGACCAGCCCCAGCATTTT. It translates to CASSLQGGDQPQHF.

The rearrangement uses TRBV7-2 and TRBJ1-1; D gene ambiguous. V dropped 1 base and J dropped 11 bases, with 14 bases sitting between them. CDR1 is SGHTA, CDR2 FQGNSA, per germline. The CDR3 contains 13 residues. CDR3 sequence (DNA): TGTGCCAGCAGCTTAGTGTCCGGGGTCGGGGCTTTCTTT. It yields the protein CASSLVSGVGAFF.

The chain has TRBV19 and TRBJ2-1; 11 bases fit TRBD2. J lost 4 bases, V lost 5 bases, and 10 bases had no gene match. The CDR3 is made up of 17 amino acids. Germline assignment: CDR1 LNHDA and CDR2 SQIVND (reference sequence). CDR3 coding DNA: TGTGCCAGTAGTGCCACCACTAGCGGGAGAGGATACAATGAGCAGTTCTTC. Residues: CASSATTSGRGYNEQFF.

Turning to this clone: Other DNA sequences in this sample translate to the same CDR3. The rearrangement joins TRBV2 to TRBJ1-2; weak D call: TRBD1 (6 bases). Germline CDR1 is SNHLY and CDR2 is FYNNEI. The V end lost 4 bases, the J end lost 7 bases, and 10 bases lay between the germline ends. The CDR3 totals 12 residues. CDR3 sequence (DNA): TGTGCCAGCAGTGGCGGGGGCCCTGGCTACACCTTC. Translation gives CASSGGGPGYTF.

The chain links TRBV5-8 to TRBJ1-3; D is possibly TRBD1 (6 bases). There are 14 residues in the CDR3. The V gene lost 4 bases and the J gene lost 4 bases, with 12 bases spanning the gap. Germline V lookup: CDR1 SGHTS, CDR2 YDEGEE. As DNA, the CDR3 is TGTGCCAGCAGCCTCGGACAGCGCGGAAACACCATATATTTT. The encoded protein is CASSLGQRGNTIYF. Looking up the rest from reference TRBV5-8 and TRBJ1-3 gives the full variable domain: EAGVTQSPTHLIKTRGQQATLRCSPISGHTSVYWYQQALGLGLQFLLWYDEGEERNRGNFPPRFSGRQFPNYSSELNVNALELEDSALYLCASSLGQRGNTIYFGEGSWLTVV.

The rearrangement links TRBV7-2 to TRBJ1-2; no reliable D call. The CDR3 consists of 12 residues. Germline CDR1 reads SGHTA; CDR2 reads FQGNSA. Trimming took 3 bases from V and 8 from J, leaving 10 bases between them. CDR3 DNA: TGTGCCAGCAGCTTCGTTACGGGGGGCTACACCTTC. Protein: CASSFVTGGYTF.

CDR3 DNA sequence: TGTGCCAGCCTCCTTGTAGGGACGGGGGCCTACGAGCAGTACTTC. It is translated as CASLLVGTGAYEQYF. The chain combines TRBV28 with TRBJ2-7; a possible D gene is TRBD2 (6 bases). This CDR3 has 15 residues. Germline CDR1 and CDR2: MDHEN and SYDVKM. Trimming shortened V by 8 bases and J by 2 bases, and 19 bases separated the two germline ends.

J is TRBJ2-7 and V is TRBV19; 11 positions match TRBD2. From germline, CDR1 is LNHDA and CDR2 SQIVND (reference sequence). Losses at the gene ends were 3 bases for V and 7 bases for J; bases not matched to a gene: 5. This CDR3 is built from 14 residues. DNA of the CDR3: TGTGCCAGTAGTATCACTAGCGGGAGAGAGGAGCAGTACTTC. The encoded protein is CASSITSGREEQYF.

The genes are TRBV27 and TRBJ1-5, with a tentative D call TRBD1 (6 bases). Germline loops: CDR1 MNHEY, CDR2 SMNVEV (reference sequence). The CDR3 contains 15 residues. Trimming cost V 5 bases and J 2 bases, with 13 bases left between them. CDR3 sequence: CASSAQGWGNQPQHF. CDR3 nucleotide sequence: TGTGCCAGCAGTGCACAGGGCTGGGGCAATCAGCCCCAGCATTTT.

This sequence joins TRBV7-2 and TRBJ2-3, with 8 bases fitting TRBD2. Germline values: CDR1 SGHTA, CDR2 FQGNSA. The length of the CDR3 is 16 residues. The V segment lost 7 bases and the J segment 6 bases; nucleotides outside the gene matches: 15. The CDR3 DNA is TGTGCCAGCATCAGGGTACCGGGAGGGTTCGGGGATACGCAGTATTTT. Its translation: CASIRVPGGFGDTQYF.